This T cell receptor beta chain was sequenced for a study of blood T cell repertoires in COVID-19 (dated by TCRdb to between 2020 and 2021). Broadly, across the study: Samples from collaborators originated in the United States, Italy and Spain and spanned both the acute and convalescent phases of COVID-19. The material from the prospective study consisted of cDNA or gDNA derived from T cells, B-cell-depleted T cells, or PBMCs. Samples were obtained from the ongoing ImmuneRACE study (first 160 participants) and from roughly 1,300 subjects provided by 6 global collaborators. Where available, HLA class I and class II types were obtained from metadata supplied by the sample provider rather than from assay-based typing. The sample metadata nearly always contained a de-identified subject ID, COVID-19 status, age in years and sex. The dataset comprised deeply sampled blood TCRbeta repertoires from subjects exposed to, actively infected with, or recovered from COVID-19. The repertoires were released in a freely available public database intended as a resource for research on the immune response to SARS-CoV-2.

Beyond this particular receptor, the publication reports: The amount of clinical and demographic metadata varied by source and participant and was provided uncurated.

One collaborating source in Seattle enrolled patients while the patients were actively infected and followed the patients over time throughout the course of disease. Whole blood was collected in K2EDTA tubes by collaborating institutions according to the institutions' own protocols. Collaborator samples were shipped for TCRbeta analysis as frozen whole blood, isolated PBMCs, or DNA extracted from either sample type. The CDR3 spans 15 residues, from the cysteine through the phenylalanine. This entry keeps only the CDR3 DNA: 45 bases, framed from base 1. V ends up 4 bases short and J 4 bases short, with an unmatched junction base count of 7. The germline V gene encodes CDR1 SGHAT and CDR2 FQNNGV. Worth noting for this clone: Its antigen is currently not known. Per-nucleotide qualities are absent, and no much larger clonotype sits a single base away.

TCRbeta CDR3 regions were amplified from genomic DNA using the immunoSEQ Assay, a bias-controlled multiplex PCR. The original pipeline was this. Within the assay, amplification of reference gene primers was used to estimate how many nucleated cells each sample contained. To quantify the absolute abundance of each unique TCRbeta CDR3 rearrangement, sequence reads were collapsed and filtered. For each sample, productive Simpson clonality was calculated as the square root of Simpson's diversity index over productive rearrangements. TCRdb holds this immuneACCESS table with in-frame rearrangements only. Some clones are missing; in checked studies, unresolved V genes explain under half, and the rest has no known cause. The V and J calls and clone size were taken over from that table, and D and trimming were inferred from the DNA. The table for this sample lists about 200,000 clones; around 80% of them were counted only once. The biggest ten clones account for 7.8% of the sample.

Recombination linked TRBV11-2 to TRBJ1-2, with TRBD1 identical over 9 junction bases. This clonotype originated in a woman aged 55-75 years with COVID-19, enrolled during active disease. The sequenced sample was peripheral blood. CDR3 sequence: CASSSTGTGPYGYTF. The nucleotide sequence is given as TGTGCCAGCAGCTCAACCGGGACAGGGCCCTATGGCTACACCTTC.